Below, 26 T cell receptor beta chains from the same sample are listed, as sequenced in a study of post-analysis software for immune sequencing data. Overall study results and limits: Several TRBV segments (TRBV5-6, TRBV5-1 and TRBV20-1 among them) occurred more frequently in patients than in controls.

Unique-molecular-identifier-tagged TCR beta cDNA libraries were used. TCRdb re-analysed the PCR reads in MiXCR, keeping a single row per CDR3 protein. The table has fewer than 600,000 distinct CDR3 sequences, roughly 45% seen once. Antigen specificity for these receptors is unknown. The sample comprised blood. These receptors were obtained from a girl aged 10-17 years with multiple sclerosis.

This clonotype has only one observation. For the CDR3, the DNA is TGTGCCAGCAGCCAAGCGCTAGCGGGCTACAATGAGCAGTTCTTC. Residues: CASSQALAGYNEQFF. This chain connects TRBV3-1 to TRBJ2-1; 8 nucleotides align to TRBD2. The germline V gene has CDR1 LGHDT and CDR2 YNNKEL (reference sequence). The V and J ends lost 1 base and 3 bases, in that order; junction bases with no gene match: 2. CDR3 size: 15 residues.

This chain connects TRBV12-3 or TRBV12-4 to TRBJ2-5; a possible D gene is TRBD1 (5 bases). The DNA end lines up better with TRBJ2-7; the J call may be wrong. This CDR3 region has 14 residues. The CDR3 nucleotides read TGTGCCAGCAGTTTGGGGCAGACAGCCTACGAGCAGTACTTC. Amino acid sequence: CASSLGQTAYEQYF.

CDR3 loop: CASSDGQGNQPQHF. In nucleotides, the CDR3 is TGTGCCAGCAGTGACGGACAGGGGAATCAGCCCCAGCATTTT. The J gene is TRBJ1-5, the V gene TRBV6-5, with 9 bases identical to TRBD1. The CDR3 is 14 amino acids. Trimming took 5 bases from V and 4 from J; bases not matched to a gene: 3. Germline CDR1 is MNHEY and CDR2 is SVGAGI.

V usage is TRBV7-9 and J usage is TRBJ2-1, with 8 bases identical to TRBD1. CDR1 SEHNR and CDR2 FQNEAQ come from the germline V gene (reference sequence). The CDR3 sequence is 14 residues long. V shed 2 bases, J shed 7 bases, and the junction held 4 bases outside the gene matches. CDR3 nucleotide sequence: TGTGCCAGCAGCTTACCTCGGACAGGGAATGAGCAGTTCTTC. It yields the protein CASSLPRTGNEQFF.

This sequence joins TRBV7-2 and TRBJ2-5, with 9 bases fitting TRBD1. This CDR3 comprises 16 residues. The V segment lost 2 bases and the J segment 11 bases; nucleotides outside the gene matches: 15. CDR1 and CDR2 (germline): SGHTA, FQGNSA. CDR3 sequence: CASSLTFLDRGWEQYF. CDR3 coding DNA: TGTGCCAGCAGCTTAACCTTTTTGGACAGGGGATGGGAGCAGTACTTC.

The chain uses TRBV24-1 and TRBJ2-3; TRBD2 aligns across 7 bases. Unmatched junction bases numbered 18, after V lost 3 bases and J lost 4 bases. Germline V CDR1 and CDR2: KGHDR, SFDVKD. The CDR3 consists of 19 residues. CDR3 nucleotides: TGTGCCACCAGTGATCCCTCTGGCGGGGGTTCTGACCTCGCAGATACGCAGTATTTT. Translated, it gives CATSDPSGGGSDLADTQYF.

This clonotype has at least ten counts. The chain recombines TRBV5-1 with TRBJ2-7, with 9 bases aligning to TRBD1. This CDR3 is built from 13 residues. V gave up 4 bases and J gave up 5 bases; unmatched junction bases: 4. Germline V gene lookup returns CDR1 SGHRS and CDR2 YFSETQ. In nucleotides, the CDR3 is TGCGCCAGCAGCGGGACAGGGTCTCACGAGCAGTACTTC. It specifies CASSGTGSHEQYF.

This clonotype was found a few times. The gene calls are TRBV28 and TRBJ2-3; TRBD1 or TRBD2 may be the D gene (7 bases each). The germline V gene has CDR1 MDHEN and CDR2 SYDVKM. The CDR3 length is 16 residues. Trimming pared 2 bases from V and 6 bases from J, leaving 18 bases between. The CDR3 bases are TGTGCCAGCAGTTTAGACCTCAGGGGGGGGTCGGATACGCAGTATTTT. Translated: CASSLDLRGGSDTQYF.

This clonotype has just a few counts. The chain is built from TRBV9 and TRBJ2-5, with D possibly being TRBD1 or TRBD2 (5 bases each). The DNA end is a closer match to TRBJ2-7, so the J assignment may be wrong. The length of the CDR3 is 15 residues. Germline lookup yields CDR1 SGDLS and CDR2 YYNGEE. The DNA of the CDR3 is TGTGCCAGCAGCGTAGGGGGCGGAGGAGTCCACGAGCAGTACTTC. Translated: CASSVGGGGVHEQYF.

A note on this clonotype: The conserved phenylalanine or tryptophan is not found at the CDR3 terminus, so this likely reflects a read error. This rearrangement joins TRBV7-2 to TRBJ2-1; 8 positions match TRBD2. V dropped 5 bases and J dropped 4; count of bases not matched to a gene: 7. CDR1 and CDR2 (germline): SGHTA, FQGNSA. The length of the CDR3 is 15 residues. CDR3 protein: CASSRTGGGYNEQFS. Written as DNA, the CDR3 is TGTGCCAGCAGCCGGACGGGGGGGGGTTACAATGAGCAGTTCTCC.

This rearrangement joins TRBV12-3 or TRBV12-4 to TRBJ1-2, with D hard to call. V lost 3 bases to trimming and J lost 10 bases, with 12 bases between them. The CDR3 is 12 residues long. CDR3 sequence: CASSFGSLDYTF. The DNA for the CDR3 is TGTGCCAGCAGTTTCGGTAGCTTGGACTACACCTTC.

The chain combines TRBV27 with TRBJ2-7; D is possibly TRBD2 (6 bases). Germline CDR1 reads MNHEY; CDR2 reads SMNVEV (reference sequence). V lost 5 bases, J lost 3 bases, and 17 bases lay in between. The CDR3 contains 15 residues. The CDR3 DNA is TGTGCCAGCAGTCCCTTCGGCGGGAACTACTACGAGCAGTACTTC. Its protein product is CASSPFGGNYYEQYF.

This clonotype has just a few counts. The chain links TRBV20-1 to TRBJ2-5, with TRBD2 matching over 10 bases. Near its end, the DNA agrees better with TRBJ2-7, so the J call may be wrong. Germline V lookup: CDR1 DFQATT, CDR2 SNEGSKA (reference sequence). This CDR3 has 15 amino acids. The CDR3 loop is CSARDPLAGDHEQYF. The CDR3 DNA reads TGCAGTGCTAGAGATCCCCTAGCGGGAGATCACGAGCAGTACTTC.

This chain joins TRBV6-6 and TRBJ1-4; unclear D gene. Germline V gene sequence: CDR1 MNHNY, CDR2 SVGAGI (reference sequence). This CDR3 contains 13 residues. With 6 bases removed from V and 7 bases from J, the gap between germline ends came to 12 bases. CDR3 DNA: TGTGCCAGCAGGGAATCGACGGGTGAAAAACTGTTTTTT. Translating it yields CASRESTGEKLFF.

This clonotype was counted only a few times. The V gene is TRBV20-1, the J gene TRBJ2-7; TRBD2 matches at 10 bases. Germline CDR1 reads DFQATT; CDR2 reads SNEGSKA (reference sequence). V gave up 0 bases and J gave up 0 bases; unmatched junction bases: 8. The CDR3 consists of 17 residues. The CDR3 loop is CSARDLTASGSSYEQYF. Here the CDR3 DNA reads TGCAGTGCTAGAGATCTTACGGCTAGCGGGAGCTCCTACGAGCAGTACTTC.

The chain employs TRBV7-6 and TRBJ2-4, with 11 nucleotides matching TRBD2. This CDR3 is built from 16 residues. V was clipped by 5 bases and J by 8 bases; unmatched bases: 11. Germline V gene sequence: CDR1 SGHVS, CDR2 FNYEAQ. In nucleotides, the CDR3 is TGTGCCAGCAGCCTAACTAGCGGGAGTTTAGGGGACATTCAGTACTTC. Amino acid sequence: CASSLTSGSLGDIQYF.

In its sample, this clonotype was seen a few times. V is TRBV28 and J is TRBJ2-7; 10 nucleotides line up with TRBD2. The germline V gene has CDR1 MDHEN and CDR2 SYDVKM. The CDR3 has 14 amino acids. The junction had 4 bases not matched to a gene; V was cut back by 6 bases and J by 2 bases. Here the CDR3 reads CASRAAGGAYEQYF. In nucleotides, the CDR3 is TGTGCCAGCAGGGCAGCGGGGGGGGCCTACGAGCAGTACTTC.

This clonotype was detected once. This rearrangement joins TRBV20-1 to TRBJ2-3; 8 nucleotides agree with TRBD1. V gave up 4 bases and J gave up 2 bases; unmatched junction bases: 5. CDR1 and CDR2 (germline): DFQATT, SNEGSKA (reference sequence). The CDR3 runs 14 residues. CDR3 loop: CSANFRGHTDTQYF. The CDR3, as DNA: TGCAGTGCTAACTTCAGGGGGCACACAGATACGCAGTATTTT.

The chain couples TRBV29-1 to TRBJ2-1; weak D call: TRBD1 (5 bases). Trimming cost V 7 bases and J 6 bases, with 13 bases left between them. The CDR3 is made up of 12 amino acids. CDR1 and CDR2 (germline): SQVTM, ANQGSEA. The CDR3 here is CSGFEDINEQFF. The CDR3 region has the DNA TGCAGCGGTTTCGAGGACATCAATGAGCAGTTCTTC.

V and J are TRBV10-2 and TRBJ2-1; 9 bases are a match to TRBD2. The germline V gene encodes CDR1 WSHSY and CDR2 SAAADI. The CDR3 runs to 15 residues. Trimming took 3 bases from V and 9 from J; bases not matched to a gene: 9. Written as DNA, the CDR3 is TGCGCCAGCAGTGACCGTCTAGCGGGGACCGGTGAGCAGTTCTTC. Its protein product is CASSDRLAGTGEQFF.

V gene TRBV29-1 combines with J gene TRBJ2-6, with TRBD1 as a possible D gene (5 bases). Germline V CDR1 and CDR2: SQVTM, ANQGSEA. The CDR3 has 16 amino acids. The germline V and J ends were trimmed by 2 bases and 1 base, with 12 bases remaining between them. CDR3 sequence: CSVETGMESGANVLTF. The CDR3 nucleotides are TGCAGCGTTGAAACAGGAATGGAATCTGGGGCCAACGTCCTGACTTTC.

This clonotype turned up a few times. This chain joins TRBV20-1 and TRBJ2-5; D unclear. Trimming pared 6 bases from V and 0 bases from J, leaving 17 bases between. The CDR3 runs to 15 residues. The germline CDR1 and CDR2 sequences are DFQATT and SNEGSKA (reference sequence). The CDR3 sequence: CSASRVGRHQETQYF. CDR3 nucleotide sequence: TGCAGTGCCTCAAGGGTAGGCAGGCACCAAGAGACCCAGTACTTC.

This clonotype was counted at least ten times. The V and J genes are TRBV25-1 and TRBJ1-4; unclear D gene. V lost 3 bases, J lost 0 bases, and 11 bases lay in between. This CDR3 region has 16 residues. Germline V CDR1 and CDR2: MGHDK, SYGVNS. The CDR3, as DNA: TGTGCCAGCAGTGACCGGAAAATTGCAACTAATGAAAAACTGTTTTTT. Its protein is CASSDRKIATNEKLFF.

This clonotype was recorded only once. The J gene is TRBJ2-3, the V gene TRBV7-3; 12 bases are shared with TRBD2. V gave up 0 bases and J gave up 2 bases; unmatched junction bases: 9. There are 19 residues in the CDR3. Per germline, CDR1 SGHTA and CDR2 FQGTGA. The CDR3 DNA reads TGTGCCAGCAGCTTAACGTTCTCGGGACTAGCGGGTCTCACAGATACGCAGTATTTT. Protein product: CASSLTFSGLAGLTDTQYF.

The V gene is TRBV10-3, the J gene TRBJ1-6; the D is unclear. CDR1 is ENHRY, CDR2 SYGVKD, per germline. The CDR3 totals 12 residues. The ends were cut back, 8 bases at V and 9 bases at J, with 11 bases in the middle. CDR3: CAIGDGISPLHF. The CDR3 nucleotides are TGTGCCATCGGAGACGGGATTTCACCCCTCCACTTT.

This clonotype occurred a few times. This sequence joins TRBV4-2 and TRBJ1-2; no definite D call. The CDR3 loop spans 16 amino acids. From germline, CDR1 is LGHNA and CDR2 YNFKEQ. V shed 6 bases and J shed 0 bases, with 17 bases lying between them. As DNA, the CDR3 is TGTGCCAGCAGTCCGAACGGACTCCCTGCTAACTATGGCTACACCTTC. Encoded protein: CASSPNGLPANYGYTF.